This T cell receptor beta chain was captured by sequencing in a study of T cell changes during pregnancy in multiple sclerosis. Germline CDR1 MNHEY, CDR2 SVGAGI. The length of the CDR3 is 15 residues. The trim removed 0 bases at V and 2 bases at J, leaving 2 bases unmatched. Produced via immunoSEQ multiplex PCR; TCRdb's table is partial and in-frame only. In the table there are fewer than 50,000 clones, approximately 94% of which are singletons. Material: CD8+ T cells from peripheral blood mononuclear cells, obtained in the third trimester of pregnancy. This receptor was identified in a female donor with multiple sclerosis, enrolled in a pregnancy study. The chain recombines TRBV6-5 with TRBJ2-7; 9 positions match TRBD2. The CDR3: CASSYSSSGTYEQYF. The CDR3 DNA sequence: TGTGCCAGCAGTTACTCTTCTAGCGGGACCTACGAGCAGTACTTC.